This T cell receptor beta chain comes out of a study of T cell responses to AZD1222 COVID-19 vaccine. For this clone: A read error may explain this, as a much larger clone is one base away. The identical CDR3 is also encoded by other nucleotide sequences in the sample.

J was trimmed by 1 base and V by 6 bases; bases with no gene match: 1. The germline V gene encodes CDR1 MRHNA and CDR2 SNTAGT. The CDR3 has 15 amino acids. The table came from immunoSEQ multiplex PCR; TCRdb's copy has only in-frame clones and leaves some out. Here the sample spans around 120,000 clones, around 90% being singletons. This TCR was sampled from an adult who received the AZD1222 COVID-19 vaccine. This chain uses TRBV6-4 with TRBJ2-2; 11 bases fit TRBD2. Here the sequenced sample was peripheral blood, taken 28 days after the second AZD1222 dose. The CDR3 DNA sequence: TGTGCCAGCAGCGGGACTAGCGGGAACACCGGGGAGCTGTTTTTT. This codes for CASSGTSGNTGELFF.